The present T cell receptor (beta chain) was sequenced within a study of blood T cells in healthy people across ages. General observations from the study: With age, beta diversity per million T cells declined roughly linearly, significantly by 40 to 50.

This clonotype was seen only a few times. Its specificity is unknown. Sample-barcoded 5' priming and a J-beta primer mix drove a second PCR of roughly 7 to 11 cycles. TCRdb reprocessed the 5' RACE reads via MiXCR and lists one record per CDR3 protein. Seen here are around 850,000 distinct CDR3 sequences, under 40% observed once, and the top ten hold approximately 13%. The CDR3 covers 16 residues. V lost 0 bases and J 8 bases, leaving 20 bases between the germline ends. CDR1 and CDR2 (germline): DFQATT, SNEGSKA (reference sequence). This TCR derives from a man aged 18 to 30 in good health. The chain links TRBV20-1 to TRBJ2-1; tentatively, D is TRBD1 or TRBD2 (5 bases each). Source material: blood. Here the CDR3 reads CSARDVERGRRYEQFF. Here the CDR3 DNA reads TGCAGTGCTAGAGATGTTGAGAGGGGACGGCGTTATGAGCAGTTCTTC.